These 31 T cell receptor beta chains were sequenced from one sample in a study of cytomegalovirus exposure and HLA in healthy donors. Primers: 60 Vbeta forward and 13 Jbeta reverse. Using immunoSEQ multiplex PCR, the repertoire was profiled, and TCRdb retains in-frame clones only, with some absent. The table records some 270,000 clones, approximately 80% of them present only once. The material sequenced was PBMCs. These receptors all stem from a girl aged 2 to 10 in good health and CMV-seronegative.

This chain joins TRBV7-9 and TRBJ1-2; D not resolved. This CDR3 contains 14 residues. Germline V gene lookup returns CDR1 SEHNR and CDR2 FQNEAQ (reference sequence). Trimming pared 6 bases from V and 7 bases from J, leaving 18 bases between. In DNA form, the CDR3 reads TGTGCCAGCAGTTCCCATTCGTCGGTATTTGGCTACACCTTC. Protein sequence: CASSSHSSVFGYTF.

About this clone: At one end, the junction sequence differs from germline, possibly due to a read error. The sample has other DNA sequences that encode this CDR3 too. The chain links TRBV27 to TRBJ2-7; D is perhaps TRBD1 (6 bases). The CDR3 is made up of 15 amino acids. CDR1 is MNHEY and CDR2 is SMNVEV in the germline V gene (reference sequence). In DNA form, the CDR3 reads TGCGCCAGCAGTCCCAGGGGTAGGCGGGTCTACGAGCAGTACTTC. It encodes CASSPRGRRVYEQYF.

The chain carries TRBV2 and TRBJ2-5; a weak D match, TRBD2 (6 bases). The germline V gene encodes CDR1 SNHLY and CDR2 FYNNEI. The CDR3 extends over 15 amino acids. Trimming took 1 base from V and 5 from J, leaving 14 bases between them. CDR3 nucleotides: TGTGCCAGCAGTGAAGAACTAGCCGGTTCGGAGACCCAGTACTTC. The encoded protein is CASSEELAGSETQYF.

CDR3 bases: TGTGCCAGCAGCGGGGTAGCGAGCCAAGAGACCCAGTACTTC. This codes for CASSGVASQETQYF. This chain links TRBV5-6 with TRBJ2-5, with D possibly being TRBD2 (5 bases). Germline V CDR1 and CDR2: SGHDT, YYEEEE. This CDR3 is 14 amino acids long. Between the trimmed V and J ends, which lost 4 bases and 1 base, there was a span of 11 bases.

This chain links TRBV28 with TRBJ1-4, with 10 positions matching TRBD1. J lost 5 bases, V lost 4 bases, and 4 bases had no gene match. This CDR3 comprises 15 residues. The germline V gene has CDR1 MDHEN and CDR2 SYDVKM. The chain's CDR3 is CASSSRTGGNEKLFF. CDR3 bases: TGTGCCAGCAGTTCCCGGACAGGGGGAAATGAAAAACTGTTTTTT.

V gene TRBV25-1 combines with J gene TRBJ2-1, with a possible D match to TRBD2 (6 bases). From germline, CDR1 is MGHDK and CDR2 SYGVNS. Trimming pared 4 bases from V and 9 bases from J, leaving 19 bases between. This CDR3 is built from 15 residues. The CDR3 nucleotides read TGTGCCAGCAGTGTATCGACTTGGGAGGACTGTGAGCAGTTCTTC. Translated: CASSVSTWEDCEQFF.

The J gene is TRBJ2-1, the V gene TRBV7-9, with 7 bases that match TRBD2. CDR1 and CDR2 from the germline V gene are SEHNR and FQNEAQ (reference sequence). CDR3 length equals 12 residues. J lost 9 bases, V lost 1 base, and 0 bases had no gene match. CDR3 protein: CASSLGEGEQFF. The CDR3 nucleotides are TGTGCCAGCAGCTTAGGGGAGGGTGAGCAGTTCTTC. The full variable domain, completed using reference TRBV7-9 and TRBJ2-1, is DTGVSQNPRHKITKRGQNVTFRCDPISEHNRLYWYRQTLGQGPEFLTYFQNEAQLEKSRLLSDRFSAERPKGSFSTLEIQRTEQGDSAMYLCASSLGEGEQFFGPGTRLTVL.

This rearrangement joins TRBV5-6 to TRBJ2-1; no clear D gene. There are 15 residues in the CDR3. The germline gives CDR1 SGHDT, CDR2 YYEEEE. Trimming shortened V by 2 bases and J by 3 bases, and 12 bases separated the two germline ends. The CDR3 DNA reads TGTGCCAGCAGCTTTTACTCCGAGCGCTACAATGAGCAGTTCTTC. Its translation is CASSFYSERYNEQFF.

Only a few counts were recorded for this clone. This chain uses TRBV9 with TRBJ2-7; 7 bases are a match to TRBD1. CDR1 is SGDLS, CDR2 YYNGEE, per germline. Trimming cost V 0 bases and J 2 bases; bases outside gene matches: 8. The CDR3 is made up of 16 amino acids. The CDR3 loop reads CASSVGFGQGAYEQYF. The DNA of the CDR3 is TGTGCCAGCAGCGTAGGGTTCGGGCAGGGGGCCTACGAGCAGTACTTC. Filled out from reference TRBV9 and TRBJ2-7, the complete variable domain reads DSGVTQTPKHLITATGQRVTLRCSPRSGDLSVYWYQQSLDQGLQFLIQYYNGEERAKGNILERFSAQQFPDLHSELNLSSLELGDSALYFCASSVGFGQGAYEQYFGPGTRLTVT.

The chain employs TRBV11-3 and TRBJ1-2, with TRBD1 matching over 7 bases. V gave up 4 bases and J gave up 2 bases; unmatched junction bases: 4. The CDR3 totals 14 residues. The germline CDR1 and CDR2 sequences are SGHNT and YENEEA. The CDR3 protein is CASSSRTGNYGYTF. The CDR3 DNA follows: TGTGCCAGCAGCTCTCGGACAGGCAACTATGGCTACACCTTC.

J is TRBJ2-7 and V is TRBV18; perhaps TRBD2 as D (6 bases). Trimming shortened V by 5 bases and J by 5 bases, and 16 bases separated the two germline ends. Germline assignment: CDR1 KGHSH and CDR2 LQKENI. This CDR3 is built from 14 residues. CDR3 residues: CASSYFRRDHEQYF. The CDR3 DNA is TGTGCCAGCTCATATTTTCGGAGGGACCACGAGCAGTACTTC.

CDR3 region: CASSLRLAGMGEQYF. The CDR3 bases are TGTGCCAGCAGTTTAAGGCTAGCGGGAATGGGCGAGCAGTACTTC. This chain uses TRBV28 with TRBJ2-7, with TRBD2 matching 9 bases. The junction had 8 bases not matched to a gene; V was cut back by 2 bases and J by 6 bases. CDR3 size: 15 residues. Germline V gene data show CDR1 as MDHEN and CDR2 as SYDVKM.

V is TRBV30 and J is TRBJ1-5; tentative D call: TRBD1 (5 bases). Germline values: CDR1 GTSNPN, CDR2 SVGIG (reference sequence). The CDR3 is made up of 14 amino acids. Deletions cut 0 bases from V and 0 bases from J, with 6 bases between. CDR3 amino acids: CAWSVTGSNQPQHF. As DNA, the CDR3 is TGTGCCTGGAGTGTCACAGGTAGCAATCAGCCCCAGCATTTT.

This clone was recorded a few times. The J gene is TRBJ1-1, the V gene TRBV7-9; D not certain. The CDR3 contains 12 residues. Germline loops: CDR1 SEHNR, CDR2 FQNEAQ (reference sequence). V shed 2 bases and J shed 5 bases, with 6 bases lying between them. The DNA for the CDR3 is TGTGCCAGCAGCTTATTTCTTACTGAAGCTTTCTTT. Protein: CASSLFLTEAFF.

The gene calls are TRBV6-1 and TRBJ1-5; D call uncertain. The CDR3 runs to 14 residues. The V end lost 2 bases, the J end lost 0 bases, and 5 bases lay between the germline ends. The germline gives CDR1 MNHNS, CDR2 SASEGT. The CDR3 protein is CASSESYSNQPQHF. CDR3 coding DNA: TGTGCCAGCAGTGAATCCTATAGCAATCAGCCCCAGCATTTT.

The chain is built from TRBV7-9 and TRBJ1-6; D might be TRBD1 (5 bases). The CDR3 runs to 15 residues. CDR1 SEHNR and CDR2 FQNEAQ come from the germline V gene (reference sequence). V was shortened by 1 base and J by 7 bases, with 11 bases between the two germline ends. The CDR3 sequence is CASSLDAGLNSPLHF. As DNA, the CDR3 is TGTGCCAGCAGCTTAGACGCAGGGTTGAATTCACCCCTCCACTTT.

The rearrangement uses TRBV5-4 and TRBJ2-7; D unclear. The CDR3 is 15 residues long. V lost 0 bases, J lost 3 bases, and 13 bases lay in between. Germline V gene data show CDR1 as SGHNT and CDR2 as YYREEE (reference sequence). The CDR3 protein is CASSLDSRPSYEQYF. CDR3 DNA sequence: TGTGCCAGCAGCTTGGATAGTCGTCCTAGCTACGAGCAGTACTTC.

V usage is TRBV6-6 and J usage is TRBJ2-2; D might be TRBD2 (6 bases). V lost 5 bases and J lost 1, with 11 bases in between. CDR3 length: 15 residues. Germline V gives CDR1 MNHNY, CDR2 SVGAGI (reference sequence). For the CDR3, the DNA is TGTGCCAGCAGTCGTGCTAGCGAGAACACCGGGGAGCTGTTTTTT. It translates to CASSRASENTGELFF.

CDR3 protein: CASSLGGGRVSNEQFF. The CDR3 DNA is TGTGCCAGCAGCTTAGGCGGGGGGAGGGTCAGCAATGAGCAGTTCTTC. The chain carries TRBV13 and TRBJ2-1; TRBD2 matches 7 bases. This CDR3 spans 16 amino acids. Trimming took 0 bases from V and 6 from J; bases not matched to a gene: 8. Germline values: CDR1 PRHDT, CDR2 FYEKMQ (reference sequence). Variable domain in full (rest from reference TRBV13 and TRBJ2-1): AAGVIQSPRHLIKEKRETATLKCYPIPRHDTVYWYQQGPGQDPQFLISFYEKMQSDKGSIPDRFSAQQFSDYHSELNMSSLELGDSALYFCASSLGGGRVSNEQFFGPGTRLTVL.

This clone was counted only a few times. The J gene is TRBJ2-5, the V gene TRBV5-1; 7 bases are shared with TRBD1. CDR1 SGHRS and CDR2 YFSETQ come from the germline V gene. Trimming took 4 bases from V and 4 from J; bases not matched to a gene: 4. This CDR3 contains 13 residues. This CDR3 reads CASSPDRRETQYF. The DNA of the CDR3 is TGCGCCAGCAGCCCGGACAGGAGAGAGACCCAGTACTTC.

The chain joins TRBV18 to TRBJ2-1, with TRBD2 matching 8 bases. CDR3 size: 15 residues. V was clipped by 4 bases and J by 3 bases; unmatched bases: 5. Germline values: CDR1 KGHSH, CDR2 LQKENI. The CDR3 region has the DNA TGTGCCAGCTCACAGAGCGGGGGCCGCTACAATGAGCAGTTCTTC. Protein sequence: CASSQSGGRYNEQFF.

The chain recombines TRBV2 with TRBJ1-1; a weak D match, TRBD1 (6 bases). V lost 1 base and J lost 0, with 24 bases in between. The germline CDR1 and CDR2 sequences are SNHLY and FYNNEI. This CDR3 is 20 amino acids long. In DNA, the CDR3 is TGTGCCAGCAGTGAAGTTAGGTCAGGGGTTTCCTGGAGGATGAACACTGAAGCTTTCTTT. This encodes CASSEVRSGVSWRMNTEAFF.

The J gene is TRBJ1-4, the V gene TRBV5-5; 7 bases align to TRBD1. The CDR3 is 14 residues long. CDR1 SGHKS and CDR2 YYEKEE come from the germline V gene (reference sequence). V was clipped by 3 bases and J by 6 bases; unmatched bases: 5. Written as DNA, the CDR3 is TGTGCCAGCAGCTCCCTCACAGGGGATGAAAAACTGTTTTTT. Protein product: CASSSLTGDEKLFF.

CDR3 sequence (DNA): TGTGCCAGCAGTTTCCCACTCCCCACTGAAGCTTTCTTT. This encodes CASSFPLPTEAFF. The rearrangement links TRBV28 to TRBJ1-1; no clear D gene. V shed 3 bases and J shed 4 bases, with 9 bases lying between them. Germline assignment: CDR1 MDHEN and CDR2 SYDVKM. This CDR3 is built from 13 residues.

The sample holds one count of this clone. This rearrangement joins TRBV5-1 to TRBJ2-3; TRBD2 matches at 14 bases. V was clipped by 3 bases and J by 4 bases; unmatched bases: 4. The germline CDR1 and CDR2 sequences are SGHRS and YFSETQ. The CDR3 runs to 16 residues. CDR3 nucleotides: TGCGCCAGCAGCTCCCGGACTAGCGGGGGGTCAGATACGCAGTATTTT. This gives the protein CASSSRTSGGSDTQYF.

DNA for the CDR3: TGTGCCAGCAGCGCAGGGCTATCGAACACCGGGGAGCTGTTTTTT. The encoded protein is CASSAGLSNTGELFF. The chain employs TRBV9 and TRBJ2-2; possibly TRBD1 for D (5 bases). Germline V lookup: CDR1 SGDLS, CDR2 YYNGEE. V lost 3 bases to trimming and J lost 0 bases, with 9 bases between them. The CDR3 spans 15 residues.

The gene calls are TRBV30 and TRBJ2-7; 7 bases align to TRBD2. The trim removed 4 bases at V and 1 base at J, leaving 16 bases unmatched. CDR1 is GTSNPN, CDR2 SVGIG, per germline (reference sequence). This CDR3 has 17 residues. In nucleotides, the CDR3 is TGTGCCTGGAACGAACTTCAGGTGGGACTATTTTCCTACGAGCAGTACTTC. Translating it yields CAWNELQVGLFSYEQYF. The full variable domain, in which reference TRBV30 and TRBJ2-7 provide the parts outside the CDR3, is SQTIHQWPATLVQPVGSPLSLECTVEGTSNPNLYWYRQAAGRGLQLLFYSVGIGQISSEVPQNLSASRPQDRQFILSSKKLLLSDSGFYLCAWNELQVGLFSYEQYFGPGTRLTVT.

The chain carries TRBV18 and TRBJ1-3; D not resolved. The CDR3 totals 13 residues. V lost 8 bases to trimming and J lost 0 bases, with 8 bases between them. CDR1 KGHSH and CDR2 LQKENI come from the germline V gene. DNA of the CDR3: TGTGCCAGCAACGGGGTCTCTGGAAACACCATATATTTT. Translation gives CASNGVSGNTIYF.

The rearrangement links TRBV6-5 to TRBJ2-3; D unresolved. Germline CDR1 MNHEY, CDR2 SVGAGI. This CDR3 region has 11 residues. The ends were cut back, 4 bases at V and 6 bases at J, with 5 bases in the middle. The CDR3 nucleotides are TGTGCCAGCAGTTGGGCTGATACGCAGTATTTT. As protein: CASSWADTQYF.

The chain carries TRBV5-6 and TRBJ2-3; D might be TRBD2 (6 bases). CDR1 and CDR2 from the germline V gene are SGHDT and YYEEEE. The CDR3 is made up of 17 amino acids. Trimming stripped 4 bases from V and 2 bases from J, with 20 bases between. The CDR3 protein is CASSRFVVGSYTDTQYF. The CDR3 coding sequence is TGTGCCAGCAGCCGCTTCGTAGTCGGGAGTTACACAGATACGCAGTATTTT.

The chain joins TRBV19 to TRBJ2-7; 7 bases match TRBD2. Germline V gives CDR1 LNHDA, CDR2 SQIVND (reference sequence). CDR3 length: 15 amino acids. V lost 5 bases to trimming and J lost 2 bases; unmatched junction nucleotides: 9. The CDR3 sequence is CASSSLAGPPYEQYF. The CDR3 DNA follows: TGTGCCAGTAGTTCCTTAGCGGGCCCCCCCTACGAGCAGTACTTC.